This T cell receptor (beta chain) was found in a study of blood T cells in healthy people across ages. Using a J-beta primer mix together with a sample-barcoded 5' primer, a second PCR was run for about 6 to 12 cycles. TCRdb used MiXCR to reprocess the 5' RACE reads, holding one entry per CDR3 protein. Of about 580,000 distinct CDR3 sequences listed, 40% to 50% are singletons. Notes on this clonotype: The antigen is not known.

Drawn from each donor were ten milliliters of peripheral blood. Study-wide results and caveats: Naive CD4+ cell counts and diversity both ran higher in long-lived than in aged donors. Any conclusive comparison of naive versus antigen-experienced cells was prevented by using unsorted PBMCs.

The clonotype originates from a man older than 75 in good health. Sequenced: blood.

This CDR3 is CSGDRSNEQFF. CDR3 bases: TGCAGCGGGGACAGGAGCAATGAGCAGTTCTTC. The chain links TRBV29-1 to TRBJ2-1; 8 nucleotides agree with TRBD1. The length of the CDR3 is 11 residues. J gave up 6 bases and V 7 bases, and 2 bases lay outside the gene matches. Germline CDR1 SQVTM, CDR2 ANQGSEA.